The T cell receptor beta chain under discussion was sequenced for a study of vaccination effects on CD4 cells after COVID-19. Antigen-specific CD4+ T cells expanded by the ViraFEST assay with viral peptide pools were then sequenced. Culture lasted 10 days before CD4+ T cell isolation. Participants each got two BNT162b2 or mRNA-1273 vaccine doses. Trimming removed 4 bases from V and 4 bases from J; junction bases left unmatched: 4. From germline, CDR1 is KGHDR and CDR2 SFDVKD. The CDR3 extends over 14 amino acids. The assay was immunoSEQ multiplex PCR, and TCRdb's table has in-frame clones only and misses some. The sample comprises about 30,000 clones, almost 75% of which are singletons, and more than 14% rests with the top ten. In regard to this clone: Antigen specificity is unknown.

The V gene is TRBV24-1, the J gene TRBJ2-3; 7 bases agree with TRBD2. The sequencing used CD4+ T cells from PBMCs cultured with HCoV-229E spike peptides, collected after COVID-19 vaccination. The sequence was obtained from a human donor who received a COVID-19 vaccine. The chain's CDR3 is CATSERLAADTQYF. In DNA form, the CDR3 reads TGTGCCACCAGTGAGAGACTAGCCGCAGATACGCAGTATTTT.